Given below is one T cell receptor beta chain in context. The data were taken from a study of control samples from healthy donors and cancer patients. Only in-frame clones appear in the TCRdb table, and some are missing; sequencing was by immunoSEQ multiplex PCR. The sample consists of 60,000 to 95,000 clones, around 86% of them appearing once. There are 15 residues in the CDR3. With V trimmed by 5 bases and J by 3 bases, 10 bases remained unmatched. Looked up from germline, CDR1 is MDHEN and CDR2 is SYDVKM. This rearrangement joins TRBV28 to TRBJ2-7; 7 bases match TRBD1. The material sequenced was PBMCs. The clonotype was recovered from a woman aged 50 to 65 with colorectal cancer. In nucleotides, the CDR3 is TGTGCCAGCAGTACTCTGGGACAGCCCTTCTACGAGCAGTACGTC. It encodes CASSTLGQPFYEQYV.